Presented here are 25 T cell receptor beta chains from one specimen sequenced in a study of blood T cell repertoires in COVID-19. The method was immunoSEQ multiplex PCR; TCRdb's version includes in-frame clones alone and lacks a portion of them. Among tens of thousands of clones listed, nearly 90% were seen once. Sequenced: peripheral blood. The receptors derive from a woman aged 60 to 75 with active COVID-19.

V and J are TRBV7-9 and TRBJ1-1, with TRBD1 as a possible D gene (5 bases). The CDR3 consists of 17 residues. The germline V and J ends were trimmed by 0 bases and 2 bases, with 16 bases remaining between them. Germline CDR1 and CDR2: SEHNR and FQNEAQ (reference sequence). The CDR3 reads CASSLARLRDFNTEAFF. CDR3 coding DNA: TGTGCCAGCAGCTTAGCGCGTCTCAGGGACTTTAACACTGAAGCTTTCTTT.

V gene TRBV7-9 combines with J gene TRBJ2-7, with 8 bases matching TRBD1. The trim removed 4 bases at V and 3 bases at J, leaving 8 bases unmatched. The length of the CDR3 is 15 residues. Germline assignment: CDR1 SEHNR and CDR2 FQNEAQ (reference sequence). The CDR3 bases are TGTGCCAGCAGCTATCGGACAGGGCAAAACTACGAGCAGTACTTC. Encoded protein: CASSYRTGQNYEQYF.

V gene TRBV2 combines with J gene TRBJ2-7, with 9 positions matching TRBD1. This CDR3 has 16 residues. J lost 2 bases, V lost 4 bases, and 9 bases had no gene match. The germline gives CDR1 SNHLY, CDR2 FYNNEI. The CDR3 sequence: CASSVPGQGIAYEQYF. The CDR3, as DNA: TGTGCCAGCAGTGTCCCTGGACAGGGGATCGCCTACGAGCAGTACTTC. The entire variable domain, with the rest obtained from reference TRBV2 and TRBJ2-7, is as follows: EPEVTQTPSHQVTQMGQEVILRCVPISNHLYFYWYRQILGQKVEFLVSFYNNEISEKSEIFDDQFSVERPDGSNFTLKIRSTKLEDSAMYFCASSVPGQGIAYEQYFGPGTRLTVT.

This sequence joins TRBV5-1 and TRBJ2-5; 10 positions agree with TRBD1. V was clipped by 5 bases and J by 1 base; unmatched bases: 11. Germline lookup yields CDR1 SGHRS and CDR2 YFSETQ. The CDR3 extends over 17 amino acids. The CDR3 nucleotides are TGCGCCAGCAGGCGTCGGCCGGGACAGGGGATCCAAGAGACCCAGTACTTC. Translating it yields CASRRRPGQGIQETQYF.

In its sample, this clone was seen once. The rearrangement links TRBV5-4 to TRBJ2-3; possibly TRBD2 for D (6 bases). Looked up from germline, CDR1 is SGHNT and CDR2 is YYREEE (reference sequence). The CDR3 length is 15 residues. V lost 0 bases and J 5 bases, leaving 13 bases between the germline ends. The CDR3 here is CASSLGRGMIDTQYF. The CDR3 DNA reads TGTGCCAGCAGCTTGGGACGGGGGATGATAGATACGCAGTATTTT.

This rearrangement joins TRBV6-1 to TRBJ2-3; 10 bases agree with TRBD2. The CDR3 runs to 16 residues. The trim removed 8 bases at V and 2 bases at J, leaving 10 bases unmatched. The germline CDR1 and CDR2 sequences are MNHNS and SASEGT. The CDR3 here is CASRGTSAELTDTQYF. In DNA, the CDR3 is TGTGCCAGCCGTGGGACTAGCGCAGAACTCACAGATACGCAGTATTTT.

The gene calls are TRBV11-2 and TRBJ2-7, with 8 nucleotides matching TRBD1. The CDR3 runs 14 residues. CDR1 SGHAT and CDR2 FQNNGV come from the germline V gene. The trim removed 0 bases at V and 4 bases at J, leaving 2 bases unmatched. CDR3 sequence (DNA): TGTGCCAGCAGCTTAGACGGGACAGGTTACGAGCAGTACTTC. Translating gives CASSLDGTGYEQYF.

The chain uses TRBV4-1 and TRBJ2-7, with D unresolved. Trimming cost V 1 base and J 4 bases, with 17 bases left between them. Germline V gene data show CDR1 as MGHRA and CDR2 as YSYEKL. The CDR3 contains 16 residues. CDR3 nucleotide sequence: TGCGCCAGCAGCCAAGGCTCCGGGTCCCCACCTTACGAGCAGTACTTC. Its protein product is CASSQGSGSPPYEQYF.

The gene calls are TRBV5-4 and TRBJ1-2, with D maybe TRBD1 (5 bases). The V gene's germline CDR1 is SGHNT and CDR2 YYREEE (reference sequence). This CDR3 is 15 amino acids long. Between the trimmed V and J ends, which lost 4 bases and 4 bases, there was a span of 17 bases. In DNA, the CDR3 is TGTGCCAGCAGCCCCAGACAGATTTGGGCCTATGGCTACACCTTC. This gives the protein CASSPRQIWAYGYTF.

This sequence joins TRBV5-1 and TRBJ2-7; maybe TRBD1 (5 bases). CDR3 length: 14 residues. Trimming took off 0 bases at V and 2 bases at J, with 9 bases between the two ends. Germline CDR1 is SGHRS and CDR2 is YFSETQ. The DNA of the CDR3 is TGCGCCAGCAGCTTGGTTCAGGGCCCCTACGAGCAGTACTTC. Its translation is CASSLVQGPYEQYF.

The chain carries TRBV30 and TRBJ1-2; D perhaps matches TRBD1 (6 bases). Germline CDR1 is GTSNPN and CDR2 is SVGIG (reference sequence). V lost 0 bases, J lost 8 bases, and 16 bases lay in between. The CDR3 is made up of 14 amino acids. CDR3 coding DNA: TGTGCCTGGAGTGTGATTCGGGGGGCTGGAGGCTACACCTTC. It is translated as CAWSVIRGAGGYTF.

The chain links TRBV7-8 to TRBJ2-4, with 9 nucleotides matching TRBD1. The CDR3 consists of 15 residues. CDR1 and CDR2 from the germline V gene are SGHVS and FQNEAQ. J was trimmed by 5 bases and V by 4 bases; bases with no gene match: 6. Here the CDR3 DNA reads TGTGCCAGCAGCTGGACGACAGGGGGGGAAAACATTCAGTACTTC. This codes for CASSWTTGGENIQYF.

This chain connects TRBV28 to TRBJ2-1, with D tentatively TRBD1 (6 bases). Trimming took off 5 bases at V and 3 bases at J, with 11 bases between the two ends. The CDR3 covers 14 residues. The V gene's germline CDR1 is MDHEN and CDR2 SYDVKM. CDR3 sequence reads: CASSRDIIYNEQFF. The CDR3 nucleotides read TGTGCCAGCAGTCGGGACATAATCTACAATGAGCAGTTCTTC.

The V gene is TRBV28, the J gene TRBJ1-5; TRBD1 is a possible D gene (5 bases). The CDR3 runs 14 residues. Deletions cut 7 bases from V and 3 bases from J, with 13 bases between. Germline V CDR1 and CDR2: MDHEN, SYDVKM. DNA for the CDR3: TGTGCCAGCACCAAGGGGCTCATCAATCAGCCCCAGCATTTT. Residues: CASTKGLINQPQHF.

The chain combines TRBV11-2 with TRBJ1-6; no definite D call. The length of the CDR3 is 17 residues. V was cut by 8 bases and J by 0 bases, with 17 bases left in between. CDR1 SGHAT and CDR2 FQNNGV come from the germline V gene. The CDR3 spells CASRRQFRSSYNSPLHF. The CDR3 region has the DNA TGTGCCAGCCGCCGTCAGTTTAGGAGCTCCTATAATTCACCCCTCCACTTT.

The chain has TRBV6-2 or TRBV6-3 and TRBJ2-5; perhaps TRBD2 as D (6 bases). The germline CDR1 and CDR2 sequences are MNHEY and SVGEGT. The CDR3 contains 14 residues. V lost 0 bases to trimming and J lost 4 bases, with 9 bases between them. DNA for the CDR3: TGTGCCAGCAGTTACTCTCTCGGGGGAGAGACCCAGTACTTC. Protein product: CASSYSLGGETQYF.

The rearrangement joins TRBV7-2 to TRBJ2-1, with D maybe TRBD2 (6 bases). Germline CDR1 SGHTA, CDR2 FQGNSA. V lost 1 base to trimming and J lost 9 bases, with 16 bases between them. This CDR3 spans 15 amino acids. This CDR3 is CASSLDGGVDTEQFF. Here the CDR3 DNA reads TGTGCCAGCAGCTTAGACGGGGGAGTAGACACTGAGCAGTTCTTC.

The gene calls are TRBV6-5 and TRBJ1-6; D is ambiguous. Germline loops: CDR1 MNHEY, CDR2 SVGAGI. V lost 2 bases and J lost 8, with 13 bases in between. There are 15 residues in the CDR3. The CDR3 sequence is CASSYRRTRDSPLHF. DNA for the CDR3: TGTGCCAGCAGTTACAGACGGACTAGGGATTCACCCCTCCACTTT.

V and J are TRBV18 and TRBJ2-7; 9 bases map to TRBD1. Germline V CDR1 and CDR2: KGHSH, LQKENI. The CDR3 contains 15 residues. V trimming: 6 bases; J trimming: 2 bases; junction bases outside the gene matches: 8. The CDR3 region is CASSPGTGRTYEQYF. CDR3 nucleotide sequence: TGTGCCAGCTCTCCCGGGACAGGGAGGACCTACGAGCAGTACTTC.

The chain carries TRBV3-1 (or the pseudogene TRBV3-2) and TRBJ2-3, with 7 nucleotides matching TRBD1. The CDR3 totals 15 residues. J lost 1 base, V lost 4 bases, and 5 bases had no gene match. Germline V lookup: CDR1 LGHDT, CDR2 YNNKEL (reference sequence). CDR3 region: CASSLWTGRTDTQYF. The DNA for the CDR3 is TGTGCCAGCAGCCTGTGGACAGGCCGCACAGATACGCAGTATTTT.

J is TRBJ2-7 and V is TRBV6-2 or TRBV6-3, with unresolved D. CDR1 and CDR2 from the germline V gene are MNHEY and SVGEGT. V lost 6 bases to trimming and J lost 2 bases, with 8 bases between them. The CDR3 is 12 residues long. CDR3 region: CASSPQTYEQYF. The DNA of the CDR3 is TGTGCCAGCAGCCCCCAAACCTACGAGCAGTACTTC.

V usage is TRBV28 and J usage is TRBJ1-2; 7 bases fit TRBD1. The CDR3 runs to 14 residues. CDR1 is MDHEN and CDR2 is SYDVKM in the germline V gene. J gave up 6 bases and V 6 bases, and 10 bases lay outside the gene matches. As DNA, the CDR3 is TGTGCCAGCAGGGACGAAACAGGGGAACATGGCTACACCTTC. This sequence encodes CASRDETGEHGYTF.

The V and J genes are TRBV29-1 and TRBJ2-5, with 10 bases fitting TRBD2. The length of the CDR3 is 13 residues. Germline V gene lookup returns CDR1 SQVTM and CDR2 ANQGSEA. Trimming cost V 4 bases and J 5 bases; bases outside gene matches: 4. CDR3 protein: CSVASGRGETQYF. The CDR3 nucleotides read TGCAGCGTTGCGAGCGGGAGGGGGGAGACCCAGTACTTC.

J is TRBJ1-6 and V is TRBV11-2; tentatively, D is TRBD1 (6 bases). This CDR3 spans 15 amino acids. The V gene's germline CDR1 is SGHAT and CDR2 FQNNGV. The V gene lost 3 bases and the J gene lost 6 bases, with 12 bases spanning the gap. The CDR3 DNA is TGTGCCAGCAGCTTGCGAGACAGGAGTAATTCACCCCTCCACTTT. Translated: CASSLRDRSNSPLHF.

V gene TRBV4-3 combines with J gene TRBJ2-2, with D hard to call. Trimming removed 0 bases from V and 8 bases from J, with 13 bases in between. The CDR3 has 15 residues. Per the germline V gene, CDR1 is LGHNA and CDR2 is YSLEER. CDR3 sequence reads: CASSQDILIWGELFF. CDR3 in DNA: TGCGCCAGCAGCCAAGATATACTAATTTGGGGGGAGCTGTTTTTT.